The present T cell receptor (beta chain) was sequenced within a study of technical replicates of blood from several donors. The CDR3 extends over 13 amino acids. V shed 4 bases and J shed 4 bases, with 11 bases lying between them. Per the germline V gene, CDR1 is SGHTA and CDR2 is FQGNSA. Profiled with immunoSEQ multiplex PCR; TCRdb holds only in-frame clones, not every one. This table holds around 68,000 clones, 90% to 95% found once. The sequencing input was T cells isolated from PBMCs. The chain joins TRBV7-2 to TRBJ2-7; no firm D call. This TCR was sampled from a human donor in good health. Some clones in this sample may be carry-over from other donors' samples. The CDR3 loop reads CASSSFPPYEQYF. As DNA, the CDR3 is TGTGCCAGCAGCTCCTTTCCCCCGTACGAGCAGTACTTC.